The rows below give T cell receptor beta chains drawn from one sample of a study of CD8 T cells in Susac syndrome. TCRdb called the immunoSEQ multiplex PCR reads again in MiXCR, with one record for every CDR3 protein. The sample shows about 190,000 distinct CDR3 sequences, more than 85% of them seen only once. Sequencing used CD8+ T cells from PBMCs. Source of these receptors: a human donor with Susac syndrome. Each CDR3 is given with its conserved first and last residue. Each record gives: clone size, D gene, V gene, J gene, CDR3 protein, CDR3 DNA. The D gene is left open where the match is weak. Not all rows give a size; the values are once, few, many and, for expanded clones, a class.

clone size: -; D gene: TRBD2; V gene: TRBV28; J gene: TRBJ2-7; CDR3 protein: CASSSSLAGGNSYEQYF; CDR3 DNA: TGTGCCAGCAGTTCCTCTCTAGCGGGAGGGAACTCCTACGAGCAGTACTTC
clone size: once; D gene: TRBD2; V gene: TRBV20-1; J gene: TRBJ2-1; CDR3 protein: CSATGLAGSYEQFF; CDR3 DNA: TGCAGTGCAACGGGACTAGCGGGGAGTTATGAGCAGTTCTTC
clone size: -; D gene: -; V gene: TRBV14; J gene: TRBJ2-2; CDR3 protein: CASSQYKNTGELFF; CDR3 DNA: TGTGCCAGCAGCCAATACAAGAACACCGGGGAGCTGTTTTTT
clone size: -; D gene: TRBD2; V gene: TRBV4-1; J gene: TRBJ2-5; CDR3 protein: CASSQERGAVETQYF; CDR3 DNA: TGCGCCAGCAGCCAAGAGCGGGGGGCGGTGGAGACCCAGTACTTC
clone size: -; D gene: -; V gene: TRBV7-8; J gene: TRBJ1-5; CDR3 protein: CASSLGQGMSNQPQHF; CDR3 DNA: TGTGCCAGCAGCTTAGGGCAGGGGATGAGCAATCAGCCCCAGCATTTT
clone size: -; D gene: TRBD2; V gene: TRBV20-1; J gene: TRBJ2-2; CDR3 protein: CSARSVAGGYYGELFF; CDR3 DNA: TGCAGTGCGAGATCGGTGGCGGGGGGGTATTACGGGGAGCTGTTTTTT
clone size: -; D gene: -; V gene: TRBV10-3; J gene: TRBJ2-1; CDR3 protein: CAISESQGRNNEQFF; CDR3 DNA: TGTGCCATCAGTGAGTCACAGGGACGAAACAATGAGCAGTTCTTC
clone size: -; D gene: -; V gene: TRBV13; J gene: TRBJ2-2; CDR3 protein: CASSLLAERDTGELFF; CDR3 DNA: TGTGCCAGCAGCTTACTCGCGGAACGGGACACCGGGGAGCTGTTTTTT
clone size: -; D gene: TRBD1; V gene: TRBV29-1; J gene: TRBJ1-2; CDR3 protein: CSVTGVDGYTF; CDR3 DNA: TGCAGCGTTACAGGGGTCGATGGCTACACCTTC
clone size: -; D gene: -; V gene: TRBV28; J gene: TRBJ1-1; CDR3 protein: CASSLSSELDTEAFF; CDR3 DNA: TGTGCCAGCAGTTTATCTTCCGAGTTGGACACTGAAGCTTTCTTT
clone size: -; D gene: -; V gene: TRBV7-2; J gene: TRBJ1-4; CDR3 protein: CASSPTGRNEKLFF; CDR3 DNA: TGTGCCAGCAGCCCTACGGGACGGAATGAAAAACTGTTTTTT
clone size: -; D gene: TRBD2; V gene: TRBV20-1; J gene: TRBJ2-3; CDR3 protein: CSAREWTSGRAITDTQYF; CDR3 DNA: TGCAGTGCTAGAGAATGGACTAGCGGGAGGGCCATAACAGATACGCAGTATTTT
clone size: -; D gene: TRBD2; V gene: TRBV19; J gene: TRBJ2-1; CDR3 protein: CASWASGSQYNEQFF; CDR3 DNA: TGTGCCAGTTGGGCTAGCGGGAGCCAGTACAATGAGCAGTTCTTC
clone size: -; D gene: -; V gene: TRBV9; J gene: TRBJ2-1; CDR3 protein: CASSVSGDNEQFF; CDR3 DNA: TGTGCCAGCAGCGTATCTGGGGACAATGAGCAGTTCTTC
clone size: -; D gene: TRBD2; V gene: TRBV3-1; J gene: TRBJ2-1; CDR3 protein: CASSHGSTSGGSYNEQFF; CDR3 DNA: TGTGCCAGCAGCCATGGTAGCACTAGCGGGGGATCATACAATGAGCAGTTCTTC
clone size: -; D gene: TRBD1; V gene: TRBV12-3/TRBV12-4; J gene: TRBJ2-7; CDR3 protein: CASSITGVYEQYF; CDR3 DNA: TGTGCCAGCAGCATAACAGGGGTCTACGAGCAGTACTTC